These 30 T cell receptor beta chains came from one sample sequenced in a study of blood T cell repertoires in COVID-19 (dated by TCRdb to the early 2020s). The library came from the immunoSEQ multiplex PCR assay. TCRdb obtained this table from immuneACCESS and retained in-frame rearrangements with V and J assigned. These tables miss some clones; where compared with another copy, unresolved V genes account for less than half of the shortfall, and the remainder is unexplained. The sample includes approximately 170,000 clones, with about 80% observed a single time. 9.5% to 15% of the sample comes from the top ten. Sample: PBMCs or T cells enriched from blood (not recorded which). These receptor sequences come from a man in his forties or fifties who had recovered from COVID-19.

The rearrangement links TRBV5-1 to TRBJ1-1; D is possibly TRBD1 (6 bases). The germline V and J ends were trimmed by 2 bases and 0 bases, with 14 bases remaining between them. The CDR3 totals 16 residues. The germline gives CDR1 SGHRS, CDR2 YFSETQ. CDR3 protein: CASSFPPTGMNTEAFF. DNA for the CDR3: TGCGCCAGCAGCTTCCCACCGACAGGAATGAACACTGAAGCTTTCTTT.

V and J are TRBV5-5 and TRBJ2-7; 14 nucleotides line up with TRBD2. Germline assignment: CDR1 SGHKS and CDR2 YYEKEE (reference sequence). The CDR3 runs 15 residues. V dropped 3 bases and J dropped 2; count of bases not matched to a gene: 1. The DNA for the CDR3 is TGTGCCAGCAGCTCGGGACTAGCGGGGGCCTACGAGCAGTACTTC. Its translation is CASSSGLAGAYEQYF.

This chain connects TRBV5-6 to TRBJ2-2; 9 positions match TRBD1. V was pared by 4 bases and J by 1 base, with 5 bases of the junction left unmatched. Germline CDR1 SGHDT, CDR2 YYEEEE. The CDR3 loop spans 16 amino acids. The CDR3 coding sequence is TGTGCCAGCAGCAGACCGGGACAGGGGAACACCGGGGAGCTGTTTTTT. Residues: CASSRPGQGNTGELFF.

The chain has TRBV29-1 and TRBJ1-1; no clear D gene. V was cut by 7 bases and J by 1 base, with 19 bases left in between. Germline values: CDR1 SQVTM, CDR2 ANQGSEA. The CDR3 length is 15 residues. The CDR3 nucleotides read TGCAGCGCCGTCCCGGGGTCTCGGCCGAACACTGAAGCTTTCTTT. Protein sequence: CSAVPGSRPNTEAFF.

This clone appeared once. The chain combines TRBV2 with TRBJ2-1, with TRBD1 as a possible D gene (5 bases). Germline V gene sequence: CDR1 SNHLY, CDR2 FYNNEI. V was shortened by 5 bases and J by 3 bases, with 11 bases between the two germline ends. The CDR3 has 14 residues. The CDR3: CASSLGQGYNEQFF. In DNA form, the CDR3 reads TGTGCCAGCAGTCTGGGGCAGGGCTACAATGAGCAGTTCTTC.

This clone was detected only once. This chain links TRBV7-9 with TRBJ2-3, with 8 bases that match TRBD1. With 8 bases clipped from V and 10 bases from J, the junction kept 14 bases outside the gene matches. CDR3 size: 14 residues. Per the germline V gene, CDR1 is SEHNR and CDR2 is FQNEAQ (reference sequence). The chain's CDR3 is CASAGQGQLFAQYF. Here the CDR3 DNA reads TGTGCCAGCGCCGGACAGGGCCAGCTCTTTGCGCAGTATTTT.

This clone has more than one count but fewer than ten. The V gene is TRBV2, the J gene TRBJ1-2; D unresolved. This CDR3 is 17 amino acids long. V lost 2 bases and J lost 1, with 17 bases in between. Germline V gene data show CDR1 as SNHLY and CDR2 as FYNNEI. The CDR3 spells CASSESEGKGYNYGYTF. For the CDR3, the DNA is TGTGCCAGCAGTGAAAGTGAGGGAAAGGGCTATAACTATGGCTACACCTTC. The whole variable domain, filled in from reference TRBV2 and TRBJ1-2, reads EPEVTQTPSHQVTQMGQEVILRCVPISNHLYFYWYRQILGQKVEFLVSFYNNEISEKSEIFDDQFSVERPDGSNFTLKIRSTKLEDSAMYFCASSESEGKGYNYGYTFGSGTRLTVV.

The chain joins TRBV6-5 to TRBJ1-6; 8 nucleotides agree with TRBD1. The CDR3 spans 15 residues. Per germline, CDR1 MNHEY and CDR2 SVGAGI. V was pared by 6 bases and J by 13 bases, with 14 bases of the junction left unmatched. In DNA form, the CDR3 reads TGTGCCAGCAGACCCCCCGGGACAGGCCCGCGGCCCCTCCACTTT. Translating gives CASRPPGTGPRPLHF.

This sequence joins TRBV18 and TRBJ2-6; possible D gene TRBD1, 5 bases. The CDR3 loop spans 16 amino acids. The V end was cut by 2 bases, the J end by 0 bases, with 8 bases between. The germline gives CDR1 KGHSH, CDR2 LQKENI. The CDR3 reads CASSPNRNSGANVLTF. The CDR3 nucleotides are TGTGCCAGCTCACCAAACAGGAACTCTGGGGCCAACGTCCTGACTTTC.

J is TRBJ1-4 and V is TRBV5-8, with 7 nucleotides matching TRBD1. The CDR3 covers 16 residues. V gave up 4 bases and J gave up 2 bases; unmatched junction bases: 8. Germline V gene sequence: CDR1 SGHTS, CDR2 YDEGEE. CDR3 protein: CASSDYRGRTNEKLFF. The CDR3 DNA sequence: TGTGCCAGCAGCGATTACAGGGGACGGACTAATGAAAAACTGTTTTTT.

This chain uses TRBV3-1 (or the pseudogene TRBV3-2) with TRBJ2-2; possibly TRBD1 for D (6 bases). Germline V CDR1 and CDR2: LGHDT, YNNKEL (reference sequence). The CDR3 is 16 amino acids. The ends were cut back, 4 bases at V and 0 bases at J, with 12 bases in the middle. The DNA of the CDR3 is TGTGCCAGCAGCCGCAGGACAGTGTCGAACACCGGGGAGCTGTTTTTT. It is translated as CASSRRTVSNTGELFF.

The J gene is TRBJ2-1, the V gene TRBV2, with 9 bases matching TRBD1. Germline lookup yields CDR1 SNHLY and CDR2 FYNNEI. V gave up 6 bases and J gave up 7 bases; unmatched junction bases: 4. This CDR3 spans 13 amino acids. CDR3 loop: CASSGGTGNEQFF. DNA for the CDR3: TGTGCCAGCAGCGGAGGGACAGGGAATGAGCAGTTCTTC.

The gene calls are TRBV19 and TRBJ2-5; 7 bases fit TRBD1. The V gene end was trimmed by 9 bases and the J gene end by 4 bases; junction bases not matched to a gene: 14. The CDR3 length is 15 residues. Germline loops: CDR1 LNHDA, CDR2 SQIVND (reference sequence). CDR3: CASSLQGYILETQYF. In DNA form, the CDR3 reads TGTGCCAGCAGTTTACAGGGGTACATACTAGAGACCCAGTACTTC.

This clone occurred once. The chain combines TRBV9 with TRBJ2-3, with TRBD1 identical over 9 bases. The CDR3 sequence is 16 residues long. Germline CDR1 and CDR2: SGDLS and YYNGEE. With V trimmed by 4 bases and J by 1 base, 7 bases remained unmatched. For the CDR3, the DNA is TGTGCCAGCAGCTCCCGACAGGGGGTAGGCACAGATACGCAGTATTTT. Its translation: CASSSRQGVGTDTQYF.

The chain links TRBV19 to TRBJ2-2; D is possibly TRBD2 (7 bases). V dropped 4 bases and J dropped 6 bases, with 15 bases sitting between them. Per germline, CDR1 LNHDA and CDR2 SQIVND (reference sequence). The CDR3 runs to 15 residues. Written as DNA, the CDR3 is TGTGCCAGTAGTACCCAGGGAGGGGGAGCCGGGGAGCTGTTTTTT. As protein: CASSTQGGGAGELFF.

CDR3 in DNA: TGTGCCAGTAGCCCCTTCTCCGGGACAGAATATGGCTACACCTTC. This encodes CASSPFSGTEYGYTF. The V gene is TRBV19, the J gene TRBJ1-2, with 7 nucleotides matching TRBD1. The CDR3 covers 15 residues. CDR1 and CDR2 from the germline V gene are LNHDA and SQIVND (reference sequence). Losses at the gene ends were 6 bases for V and 5 bases for J; bases not matched to a gene: 12. The full variable domain, completed using reference TRBV19 and TRBJ1-2, is DGGITQSPKYLFRKEGQNVTLSCEQNLNHDAMYWYRQDPGQGLRLIYYSQIVNDFQKGDIAEGYSVSREKKESFPLTVTSAQKNPTAFYLCASSPFSGTEYGYTFGSGTRLTVV.

This clone was seen a handful of times. Other nucleotide sequences in the sample specify the same CDR3. The chain has TRBV11-1 and TRBJ2-5; D is unresolved. Trimming pared 1 base from V and 5 bases from J, leaving 14 bases between. Germline CDR1 SGHAT, CDR2 FQDESV (reference sequence). The length of the CDR3 is 15 residues. The CDR3 region has the DNA TGTGCCAGCAGCTTAGGTGGATCCGTGAGGGAGACCCAGTACTTC. Protein: CASSLGGSVRETQYF.

The chain links TRBV2 to TRBJ2-5, with 7 bases matching TRBD2. Unmatched junction bases numbered 12, after V lost 9 bases and J lost 5 bases. Germline loops: CDR1 SNHLY, CDR2 FYNNEI. CDR3 length: 14 residues. As DNA, the CDR3 is TGTGCCAGGGGAGGGACTGGGCGTAAGGAGACCCAGTACTTC. This translates into CARGGTGRKETQYF.

V gene TRBV5-4 combines with J gene TRBJ2-7; D not certain. Trimming took off 0 bases at V and 6 bases at J, with 10 bases between the two ends. Germline CDR1 is SGHNT and CDR2 is YYREEE (reference sequence). This CDR3 has 13 residues. CDR3 protein: CASSLGQDGEQYF. The CDR3 nucleotides read TGTGCCAGCAGCTTGGGTCAGGATGGCGAGCAGTACTTC.

The V call is TRBV6-1, the J call TRBJ1-2, with 10 bases that match TRBD1. There are 15 residues in the CDR3. V was pared by 2 bases and J by 3 bases, with 3 bases of the junction left unmatched. Germline V lookup: CDR1 MNHNS, CDR2 SASEGT. The CDR3 here is CASSERTGGYYGYTF. CDR3 bases: TGTGCCAGCAGTGAACGGACAGGGGGTTACTATGGCTACACCTTC.

There are a few counts of this clone. V is TRBV3-1 (or the pseudogene TRBV3-2) and J is TRBJ1-1; weak D call: TRBD1 (5 bases). Per germline, CDR1 LGHDT and CDR2 YNNKEL (reference sequence). The CDR3 is 11 amino acids. Trimming cost V 8 bases and J 6 bases, with 10 bases left between them. The CDR3: CASSGGSEAFF. Here the CDR3 DNA reads TGTGCCAGCTCCGGGGGATCTGAAGCTTTCTTT.

The chain uses TRBV10-2 and TRBJ2-5; 7 bases match TRBD2. The CDR3 contains 13 residues. The J segment lost 2 bases and the V segment lost 7 bases, leaving 4 bases of the junction unmatched. Germline V CDR1 and CDR2: WSHSY, SAAADI. DNA of the CDR3: TGCGCCAGCACTCGGGGGGATCAAGAGACCCAGTACTTC. This gives the protein CASTRGDQETQYF.

This clone was seen just once. V and J are TRBV11-3 and TRBJ2-2; 8 nucleotides match TRBD1. The CDR3 consists of 16 residues. Germline CDR1 is SGHNT and CDR2 is YENEEA. The junction had 9 bases not matched to a gene; V was cut back by 3 bases and J by 6 bases. CDR3 loop: CASSFEQGAYPGELFF. DNA for the CDR3: TGTGCCAGCAGCTTCGAGCAGGGGGCATACCCCGGGGAGCTGTTTTTT.

This clone turned up a few times. The chain recombines TRBV19 with TRBJ2-1, with TRBD1 matching 8 bases. This CDR3 has 16 residues. From germline, CDR1 is LNHDA and CDR2 SQIVND (reference sequence). V lost 5 bases, J lost 3 bases, and 9 bases stayed unmatched. The CDR3 region is CASSWRTGTSYNEQFF. CDR3 coding DNA: TGTGCCAGTAGTTGGAGGACAGGGACAAGCTACAATGAGCAGTTCTTC.

This clone was seen a single time. The V gene is TRBV9, the J gene TRBJ2-3; 9 bases match TRBD1. Losses at the gene ends were 3 bases for V and 4 bases for J; bases not matched to a gene: 12. Per the germline V gene, CDR1 is SGDLS and CDR2 is YYNGEE. The length of the CDR3 is 17 residues. The CDR3 region has the DNA TGTGCCAGCAGCGCCACCCTGGGACAGGGCCTCCCAGATACGCAGTATTTT. Its translation is CASSATLGQGLPDTQYF.

CDR3 region: CATSPLGAEAFF. The CDR3 DNA follows: TGTGCCACCAGCCCTTTAGGGGCTGAAGCTTTCTTT. The rearrangement links TRBV15 to TRBJ1-1, with D tentatively TRBD1 (5 bases). Germline-derived CDR1 and CDR2 are LNHNV and YYDKDF (reference sequence). V was clipped by 5 bases and J by 6 bases, with 10 bases between them. The CDR3 is 12 residues long.

The chain uses TRBV7-2 and TRBJ1-1, with TRBD1 as a possible D gene (6 bases). The V gene's germline CDR1 is SGHTA and CDR2 FQGNSA. Trimming removed 6 bases from V and 1 base from J, with 12 bases in between. The CDR3 is 14 residues long. CDR3 in amino acids: CASSSGTTNTEAFF. CDR3 DNA sequence: TGTGCCAGCAGTTCCGGGACAACGAACACTGAAGCTTTCTTT.

A word on this clone: Mismatch with germline at one junction end may stem from a read error. The gene calls are TRBV29-1 and TRBJ2-5; 8 nucleotides match TRBD1. The CDR3 has 16 residues. CDR1 and CDR2 from the germline V gene are SQVTM and ANQGSEA. CDR3 nucleotide sequence: TGCAGCGTGGAAGGCACGGGACAGGAGTACCAAGAGACCCAGTACTTC. It specifies CSVEGTGQEYQETQYF. The full variable domain, completed using reference TRBV29-1 and TRBJ2-5, is SAVISQKPSRDICQRGTSLTIQCQVDSQVTMMFWYRQQPGQSLTLIATANQGSEATYESGFVIDKFPISRPNLTFSTLTVSNMSPEDSSIYLCSVEGTGQEYQETQYFGPGTRLLVL.

V and J are TRBV18 and TRBJ2-2; 9 nucleotides match TRBD1. Germline-derived CDR1 and CDR2 are KGHSH and LQKENI. Trimming at V came to 2 bases and at J to 4 bases, leaving 2 bases not matched to a gene. The CDR3 sequence is 15 residues long. The chain's CDR3 is CASSPATGGTGELFF. CDR3 coding DNA: TGTGCCAGCTCACCAGCGACAGGGGGCACCGGGGAGCTGTTTTTT.

This clone appeared a single time. The chain joins TRBV3-1 (or the pseudogene TRBV3-2) to TRBJ1-2; 9 bases align to TRBD1. Germline-derived CDR1 and CDR2 are LGHDT and YNNKEL (reference sequence). Losses at the gene ends were 5 bases for V and 5 bases for J; bases not matched to a gene: 9. The CDR3 runs to 15 residues. The CDR3 protein is CASSASGTGRYGYTF. In DNA form, the CDR3 reads TGTGCCAGCAGCGCCTCCGGGACAGGGAGGTATGGCTACACCTTC.